The 21 T cell receptor beta chains below were found in one sample sequenced in a study of blood T cell repertoires in COVID-19. The protocol was immunoSEQ multiplex PCR, while the TCRdb copy is restricted to in-frame clones and leaves out a portion. The sample gives about 410,000 clones, 86% of which show up once; approximately 1.4% is in the top ten. What was sequenced was peripheral blood. These receptors all come from a woman aged 30 to 39 with active or convalescent COVID-19.

The chain recombines TRBV19 with TRBJ1-4, with TRBD1 matching over 8 bases. Germline assignment: CDR1 LNHDA and CDR2 SQIVND (reference sequence). This CDR3 has 16 residues. V lost 5 bases and J lost 8; bases outside the gene matches: 13. Here the CDR3 DNA reads TGTGCCAGTAGTTCGGACAGGGCCGGCTTTCGGGAAAAACTGTTTTTT. This encodes CASSSDRAGFREKLFF.

In this sample, this clone turned up once. V gene TRBV6-6 combines with J gene TRBJ1-5, with 7 nucleotides matching TRBD1. J lost 5 bases, V lost 5 bases, and 9 bases had no gene match. Germline-derived CDR1 and CDR2 are MNHNY and SVGAGI (reference sequence). CDR3 length: 15 residues. The CDR3 DNA reads as TGTGCCAGCAGTCAACATCAGGACAGGTATCAGCCCCAGCATTTT. Translation gives CASSQHQDRYQPQHF.

The chain recombines TRBV11-2 with TRBJ2-7; a possible D gene is TRBD1 (6 bases). CDR3 length: 15 amino acids. V shed 5 bases and J shed 2 bases, with 16 bases lying between them. Germline CDR1 and CDR2: SGHAT and FQNNGV. The CDR3 sequence is CASSRTRQATYEQYF. The CDR3 DNA follows: TGTGCCAGCAGCCGAACGAGACAGGCCACCTACGAGCAGTACTTC.

The chain recombines TRBV5-1 with TRBJ1-4, with 10 bases that match TRBD1. The germline V gene has CDR1 SGHRS and CDR2 YFSETQ. CDR3 length equals 14 residues. J lost 6 bases, V lost 4 bases, and 3 bases had no gene match. For the CDR3, the DNA is TGCGCCAGCAGCGGTGGACAGGGGGATGAAAAACTGTTTTTT. It specifies CASSGGQGDEKLFF.

This sequence joins TRBV4-1 and TRBJ2-5, with TRBD2 matching over 10 bases. Unmatched junction bases numbered 9, after V lost 5 bases and J lost 0 bases. CDR1 and CDR2 from the germline V gene are MGHRA and YSYEKL. CDR3 length equals 17 residues. The DNA of the CDR3 is TGCGCCAGCAGCGGGCCAGGAGCGGGGGGGTACCAAGAGACCCAGTACTTC. Residues: CASSGPGAGGYQETQYF.

The genes are TRBV19 and TRBJ1-5; 10 bases line up with TRBD1. The CDR3 sequence is 16 residues long. The junction had 4 bases not matched to a gene; V was cut back by 4 bases and J by 1 base. CDR1 is LNHDA, CDR2 SQIVND, per germline (reference sequence). The CDR3 bases are TGTGCCAGTAGTAGGGGACAGGGGATGAGCAATCAGCCCCAGCATTTT. The encoded protein is CASSRGQGMSNQPQHF.

The gene calls are TRBV5-4 and TRBJ1-6; D unclear. Trimming cost V 7 bases and J 0 bases, with 5 bases left between them. The CDR3 extends over 13 amino acids. CDR1 and CDR2 (germline): SGHNT, YYREEE (reference sequence). The CDR3 reads CASRSSYNSPLHF. CDR3 DNA sequence: TGTGCCAGCCGGAGCTCCTATAATTCACCCCTCCACTTT.

A single count supports this clone. The chain links TRBV6-2 or TRBV6-3 to TRBJ1-5, with D possibly matching TRBD1 (5 bases). The ends were cut back, 2 bases at V and 0 bases at J, with 8 bases in the middle. This CDR3 contains 15 residues. The germline CDR1 and CDR2 sequences are MNHEY and SVGEGT. CDR3 sequence reads: CASSYGGGSNQPQHF. The CDR3 DNA follows: TGTGCCAGCAGTTACGGGGGGGGTAGCAATCAGCCCCAGCATTTT.

The chain combines TRBV4-1 with TRBJ2-7; 9 bases match TRBD2. The CDR3 sequence is 17 residues long. Looked up from germline, CDR1 is MGHRA and CDR2 is YSYEKL. Trimming cost V 0 bases and J 3 bases; bases outside gene matches: 9. The CDR3 nucleotides are TGCGCCAGCAGCCAAGAGCCATTGACTAGCGGAAACTACGAGCAGTACTTC. Its translation is CASSQEPLTSGNYEQYF.

CDR3 bases: TGTGCCAGTAGCCTGGGATCGAGCGGCAGTCTGGGTGGCTACACCTTC. This translates into CASSLGSSGSLGGYTF. The rearrangement links TRBV19 to TRBJ1-2; D gene uncertain. CDR1 LNHDA and CDR2 SQIVND come from the germline V gene (reference sequence). The germline V and J ends were trimmed by 6 bases and 7 bases, with 24 bases remaining between them. The CDR3 runs 16 residues.

The genes are TRBV6-5 and TRBJ2-1; unclear D gene. Germline V gives CDR1 MNHEY, CDR2 SVGAGI. The CDR3 runs to 15 residues. V was shortened by 0 bases and J by 5 bases, with 11 bases between the two germline ends. CDR3 sequence: CASSYSSQVDNEQFF. In DNA form, the CDR3 reads TGTGCCAGCAGTTACTCGAGTCAGGTCGACAATGAGCAGTTCTTC.

The chain carries TRBV2 and TRBJ1-4; 8 bases are shared with TRBD1. V was clipped by 7 bases and J by 7 bases; unmatched bases: 11. Per germline, CDR1 SNHLY and CDR2 FYNNEI. The CDR3 length is 15 residues. The CDR3 nucleotides are TGTGCCAGCACCCTGGACAGGGCCCAGGGTGAAAAACTGTTTTTT. It yields the protein CASTLDRAQGEKLFF.

The genes are TRBV25-1 and TRBJ2-1; 10 nucleotides agree with TRBD1. This CDR3 region has 17 residues. J was trimmed by 3 bases and V by 4 bases; bases with no gene match: 9. Germline V gene lookup returns CDR1 MGHDK and CDR2 SYGVNS. The CDR3 DNA follows: TGTGCCAGCAGTGGACGTCTGGGACAGGGGAGCTACAATGAGCAGTTCTTC. It yields the protein CASSGRLGQGSYNEQFF.

This clone showed up just a few times. An end of the junction differs from the germline gene, which may be a read error. This chain links TRBV23-1 with TRBJ1-2, with D possibly matching TRBD1 (5 bases). TRBV23-1 is treated as an ORF (open reading frame) with a function not yet certain. This CDR3 contains 14 residues. The chain's CDR3 is CASSQSRQGDGDTF. The DNA of the CDR3 is TGCGCCAGCAGTCAATCGCGGCAGGGTGATGGCGACACCTTC.

The CDR3 region is CASSPQGYSTEAFF. The CDR3 coding sequence is TGTGCCAGCAGTCCTCAGGGGTATTCCACTGAAGCTTTCTTT. This chain joins TRBV27 and TRBJ1-1; TRBD1 is a possible D gene (6 bases). CDR3 length equals 14 residues. Germline CDR1 reads MNHEY; CDR2 reads SMNVEV (reference sequence). The ends were cut back, 5 bases at V and 4 bases at J, with 14 bases in the middle.

J is TRBJ1-2 and V is TRBV29-1; D remains unclear. The CDR3 runs to 11 residues. The ends were cut back, 5 bases at V and 4 bases at J, with 8 bases in the middle. CDR1 and CDR2 from the germline V gene are SQVTM and ANQGSEA. CDR3 sequence (DNA): TGCAGCGTTCTAGCGGTCTATGGCTACACCTTC. Translated: CSVLAVYGYTF.

The rearrangement joins TRBV7-8 to TRBJ1-1, with TRBD1 matching 10 bases. The CDR3 is 16 residues long. CDR1 and CDR2 from the germline V gene are SGHVS and FQNEAQ. V shed 5 bases, J shed 2 bases, and the junction held 8 bases outside the gene matches. The CDR3 nucleotides are TGTGCCAGCAGCGAAGCCGGACAGGGGGGAAACACTGAAGCTTTCTTT. It yields the protein CASSEAGQGGNTEAFF.

V is TRBV12-3 or TRBV12-4 and J is TRBJ2-1; TRBD2 might be the D (6 bases). This CDR3 contains 13 residues. Deletions cut 7 bases from V and 5 bases from J, with 12 bases between. The CDR3 DNA reads TGTGCCAGCAACTTGGGGGGTCACAATGAGCAGTTCTTC. Its protein is CASNLGGHNEQFF.

This clone was counted only a few times. This sequence joins TRBV5-4 and TRBJ2-6; D uncertain. Germline assignment: CDR1 SGHNT and CDR2 YYREEE (reference sequence). The V end was cut by 9 bases, the J end by 4 bases, with 23 bases between. This CDR3 spans 17 amino acids. As DNA, the CDR3 is TGTGCCACGACAAGGCAGAGTTGGTCTTCCGGGGCCAACGTCCTGACTTTC. It codes for CATTRQSWSSGANVLTF.

The V gene is TRBV3-1 (or the pseudogene TRBV3-2), the J gene TRBJ2-5, with D uncertain. Germline CDR1 is LGHDT and CDR2 is YNNKEL (reference sequence). V lost 1 base to trimming and J lost 4 bases, with 16 bases between them. The CDR3 is 16 amino acids. The CDR3 DNA reads TGTGCCAGCAGCCAAGGGTCCAGGATCCTGCGAGAGACCCAGTACTTC. Its translation is CASSQGSRILRETQYF.

The CDR3 DNA follows: TGTGCCAGCTCACCCCTCGAAGCCTCCTACAATGAGCAGTTCTTC. Translating gives CASSPLEASYNEQFF. The chain couples TRBV18 to TRBJ2-1; D gene ambiguous. There are 15 residues in the CDR3. Per germline, CDR1 KGHSH and CDR2 LQKENI. Trimming took 3 bases from V and 0 from J, leaving 9 bases between them.